In this sample, the clone carrying this TCR beta chain turned up once. Clones were sequenced by immunoSEQ multiplex PCR, and TCRdb holds only the in-frame ones, with some missing. The sample lists 6,000 to 8,500 clones; roughly 71% were seen once. These data belong to a study of somatic mutations in cytotoxic T cells in rheumatoid arthritis. The TCR was taken from a man aged 35-49 years in good health. The sample consisted of CD8+ T cells sorted from blood.

DNA for the CDR3: TGTGCCAGCAGCTTGGCCCGACAGAAGGCTTTCTTT. It yields the protein CASSLARQKAFF. The rearrangement uses TRBV7-9 and TRBJ1-1; D might be TRBD1 (5 bases). Germline V gene lookup returns CDR1 SEHNR and CDR2 FQNEAQ (reference sequence). The V end lost 3 bases, the J end lost 11 bases, and 13 bases lay between the germline ends. The length of the CDR3 is 12 residues.